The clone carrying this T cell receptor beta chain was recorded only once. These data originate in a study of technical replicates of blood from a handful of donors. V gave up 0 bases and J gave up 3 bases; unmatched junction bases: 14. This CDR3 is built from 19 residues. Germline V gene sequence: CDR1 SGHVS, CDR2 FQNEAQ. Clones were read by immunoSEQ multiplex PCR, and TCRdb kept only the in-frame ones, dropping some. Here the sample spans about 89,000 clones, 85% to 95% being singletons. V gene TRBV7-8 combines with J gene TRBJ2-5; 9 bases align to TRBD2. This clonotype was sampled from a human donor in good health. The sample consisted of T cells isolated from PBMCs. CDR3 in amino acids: CASSLAPGKRGVKKETQYF. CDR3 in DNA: TGTGCCAGCAGCTTAGCGCCGGGGAAGCGGGGGGTCAAAAAAGAGACCCAGTACTTC.